This T cell receptor beta chain came from a study of T cell clonotyping in hematopoietic cell transplantation. The germline V gene encodes CDR1 SGHVS and CDR2 FNYEAQ. V lost 5 bases, J lost 7 bases, and 21 bases lay in between. The CDR3 length is 16 residues. Only in-frame clones appear in the TCRdb table, and some are missing; sequencing was by immunoSEQ multiplex PCR. Among about 11,000 clones listed, 45% to 50% were seen once. This sequence originates from a male patient aged 50 or older who had an allogeneic stem cell transplant from an unrelated donor, so the T cells may come from the graft donor. Some clones in this sample may be carry-over from other donors' samples. The sequencing used PBMCs, collected 30 days after allogeneic stem cell transplant. This chain connects TRBV7-6 to TRBJ1-5; a weak D match, TRBD1 (6 bases). CDR3 sequence (DNA): TGTGCCAGCAGCCAAGACACGAGTTCCAGGGGCCAGCCCCAGCATTTT. It yields the protein CASSQDTSSRGQPQHF.